This TCR beta chain was profiled in a study of CD8+ T cells in alopecia areata. Study-wide background: Percent of scalp involved defined treated patients' severity scores.

Extracted RNA was reverse transcribed into cDNA, the sequencing template. Clones were read by immunoSEQ multiplex PCR, and TCRdb kept only the in-frame ones, dropping some. Of around 200,000 clones in the sample, roughly 50% were seen once. Documented treatment: oral pan-JAK inhibitor, 5-10 mg twice daily. The CDR3 has 14 amino acids. Per the germline V gene, CDR1 is MGHDK and CDR2 is SYGVNS. With 5 bases removed from V and 0 bases from J, the gap between germline ends came to 8 bases. The sequence came from a human donor with alopecia areata. The chain couples TRBV25-1 to TRBJ2-1, with a possible D match to TRBD2 (5 bases). Sample: CD8+ T cells sorted from blood, taken at week 24, from a patient treated with tofacitinib. The CDR3 reads CASSRGRSYNEQFF. The CDR3 DNA follows: TGTGCCAGCAGTCGCGGGCGCTCCTACAATGAGCAGTTCTTC.